Described below is a single T cell receptor beta chain sequence and its context. Its specific antigen is unknown. Base qualities are not provided; no much larger clone lies one nucleotide away. The germline V gene gives CDR1 as MNHNS and CDR2 as SASEGT. Between the V and J ends, shortened by 1 base and 4 bases respectively, the junction contains 13 bases. There are 16 amino acids in the CDR3, from cysteine to phenylalanine inclusive. The entry retains the CDR3 DNA only, 48 bases that are in frame from base 1. This record belongs to a study of blood T cell repertoires in COVID-19 (dated by TCRdb to the early 2020s). Study-level background: Samples from collaborators originated in the United States, Italy and Spain and spanned both the acute and convalescent phases of COVID-19. The repertoires were released in a freely available public database intended as a resource for research on the immune response to SARS-CoV-2. The material from the prospective study consisted of cDNA or gDNA derived from T cells, B-cell-depleted T cells, or PBMCs. Where available, HLA class I and class II types were taken from metadata supplied by the sample provider and were not determined by assay-based typing. The samples were drawn from the first 160 participants of the ongoing ImmuneRACE study and from 950 to 1,500 subjects provided by 6 global collaborators. The dataset comprised deeply sampled blood TCRbeta repertoires from subjects exposed to, actively infected with, or recovered from COVID-19. A de-identified subject ID, COVID-19 status, age in years and sex were almost always included in the sample metadata. Study-wide conclusions, independent of this receptor: The amount of clinical and demographic metadata varied by source and participant and was provided uncurated.

Enrolling through a virtual design, the prospective study's participants ranged in age from roughly 18 to 90 years and lived across about two dozen United States geographic areas. Cohort assignment in the prospective study relied on participant-reported clinical history from a screening survey and a study questionnaire. Recovered participants in ImmuneRACE Cohort 3 were defined by two consecutive negative NP/OP PCR tests, clearance by a healthcare professional, or resolution of symptoms. Mobile phlebotomists in the prospective study collected whole blood, serum and a nasopharyngeal or oropharyngeal swab from every participant. Prospective study participants could optionally give additional blood draws and questionnaires over an approximately two-month period. Prospective study blood samples were shipped either frozen or at room temperature before DNA extraction. The immunoSEQ Assay, a bias-controlled multiplex PCR, was used to amplify TCRbeta CDR3 regions from genomic DNA. In the original analysis: The number of nucleated cells in each sample was estimated by amplification of reference gene primers within the assay. To quantify the absolute abundance of each unique TCRbeta CDR3 rearrangement, sequence reads were collapsed and filtered. Productive Simpson clonality was computed per sample as the square root of Simpson's diversity index over productive rearrangements. Sourced from immuneACCESS, this table was stored by TCRdb with only in-frame sequences that have V and J called. A share of the clones is absent; for the studies checked, an unresolved V gene accounts for under half, and the remainder has no known explanation. V and J calls and clone size follow that table, whereas D and trimming were derived from the DNA. Here the sample has 80,000 to 130,000 clones; 80% to 90% occur a single time. Under 3.5% of the sample belongs to the ten largest clones.

The V and J genes are TRBV6-1 and TRBJ1-4; matching of 5 bases hints at TRBD1 as the D gene. The receptor's source is a woman between 45 and 60 years old who had recovered from COVID-19. Sequencing used PBMCs or T cells enriched from blood (not recorded which). The CDR3 protein is CASSEVGGDYNEKLFF. The nucleotides read TGTGCCAGCAGTGAAGTCGGGGGGGACTATAATGAAAAACTGTTTTTT.